This T cell receptor (beta chain) came from a study of T cell repertoires in cytomegalovirus infection. Study context: Evidence of both CMV infection and a matching HLA type came from public TCR beta signatures.

This CDR3 is 15 amino acids long. In germline, CDR1 is SEHNR, CDR2 FQNEAQ (reference sequence). V lost 5 bases, J lost 2 bases, and 14 bases lay in between. Notes on this clonotype: The antigen is not known.

Notes on the study in general: Summed public TCR beta family frequency identified CMV carriers bearing the relevant HLA. CMV-specific TCR beta clonotypes restricted by HLA-C were the ones dominating the ex vivo response.

From the reads, TCRdb called clonotypes with MiXCR, one entry per CDR3 protein. The sample holds approximately 100,000 distinct CDR3 sequences, about a quarter seen once. The TCR originated in a human donor in good health (CMV status not recorded). Some clones in this sample may be carry-over from other donors' samples. Source material: CD8+ T cells from PBMCs. The chain recombines TRBV7-9 with TRBJ2-3; D is undetermined. The CDR3 region has the DNA TGTGCCAGCAGCCCCGCTGGCCGAGACACAGATACGCAGTATTTT. Its translation is CASSPAGRDTDTQYF. Based on the CDR3 plus reference TRBV7-9 and TRBJ2-3, the full variable domain is DTGVSQNPRHKITKRGQNVTFRCDPISEHNRLYWYRQTLGQGPEFLTYFQNEAQLEKSRLLSDRFSAERPKGSFSTLEIQRTEQGDSAMYLCASSPAGRDTDTQYFGPGTRLTVL.